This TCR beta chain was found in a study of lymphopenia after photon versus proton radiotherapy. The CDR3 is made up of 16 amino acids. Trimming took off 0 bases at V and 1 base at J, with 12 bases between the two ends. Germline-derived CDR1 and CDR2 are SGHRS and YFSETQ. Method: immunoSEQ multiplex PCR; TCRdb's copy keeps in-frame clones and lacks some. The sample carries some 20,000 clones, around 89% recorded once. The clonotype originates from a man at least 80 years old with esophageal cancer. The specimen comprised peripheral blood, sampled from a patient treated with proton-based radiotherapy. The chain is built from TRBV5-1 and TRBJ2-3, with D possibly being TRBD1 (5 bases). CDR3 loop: CASSLGAVQGTDTQYF. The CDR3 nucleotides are TGCGCCAGCAGCTTGGGCGCGGTACAGGGCACAGATACGCAGTATTTT.